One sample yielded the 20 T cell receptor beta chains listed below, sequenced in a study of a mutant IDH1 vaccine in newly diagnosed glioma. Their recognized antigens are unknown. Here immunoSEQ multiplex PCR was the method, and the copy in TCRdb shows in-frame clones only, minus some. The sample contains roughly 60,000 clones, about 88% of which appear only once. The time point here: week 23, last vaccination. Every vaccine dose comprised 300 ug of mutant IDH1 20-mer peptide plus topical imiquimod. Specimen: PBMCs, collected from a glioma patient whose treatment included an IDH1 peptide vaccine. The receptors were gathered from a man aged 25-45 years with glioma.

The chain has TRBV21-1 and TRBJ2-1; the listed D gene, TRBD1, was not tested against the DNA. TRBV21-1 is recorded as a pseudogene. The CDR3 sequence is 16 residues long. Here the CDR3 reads CASSKDGPFVYNEQFF. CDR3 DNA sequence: TGTGCCAGCAGCAAAGATGGGCCCTTCGTCTACAATGAGCAGTTCTTC.

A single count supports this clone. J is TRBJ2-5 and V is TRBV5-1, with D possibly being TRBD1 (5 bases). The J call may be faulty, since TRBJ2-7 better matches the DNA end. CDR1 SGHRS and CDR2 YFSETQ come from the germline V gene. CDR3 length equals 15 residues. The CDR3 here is CASSLAGPGYNEQYF. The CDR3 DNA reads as TGCGCCAGCAGCTTGGCTGGGCCAGGGTATAACGAGCAGTACTTC.

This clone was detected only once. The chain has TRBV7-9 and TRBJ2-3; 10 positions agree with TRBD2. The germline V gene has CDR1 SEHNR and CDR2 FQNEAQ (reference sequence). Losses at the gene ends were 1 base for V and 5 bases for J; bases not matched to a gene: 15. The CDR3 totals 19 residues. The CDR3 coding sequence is TGTGCCAGCAGCTTAGGAAGAGAGCGGGGGGGCGAAAAAGGAGATACGCAGTATTTT. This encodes CASSLGRERGGEKGDTQYF.

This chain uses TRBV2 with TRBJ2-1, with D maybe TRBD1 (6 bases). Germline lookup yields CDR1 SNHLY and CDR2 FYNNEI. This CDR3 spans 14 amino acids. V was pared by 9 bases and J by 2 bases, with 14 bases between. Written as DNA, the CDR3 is TGTGCCAGTAAAAACAGGGAAACCTACAATGAGCAGTTCTTC. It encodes CASKNRETYNEQFF.

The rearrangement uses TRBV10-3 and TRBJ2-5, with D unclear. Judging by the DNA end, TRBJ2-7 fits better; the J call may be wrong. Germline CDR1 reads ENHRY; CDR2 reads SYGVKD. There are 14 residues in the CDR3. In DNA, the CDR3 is TGTGCCATCAGTGTTCAGACTGCGTCCTACGAGCAGTACTTC. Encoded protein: CAISVQTASYEQYF.

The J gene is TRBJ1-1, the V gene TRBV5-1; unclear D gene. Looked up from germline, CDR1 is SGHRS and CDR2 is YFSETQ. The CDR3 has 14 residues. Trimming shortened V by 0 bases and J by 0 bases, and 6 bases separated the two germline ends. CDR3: CASSLDGVNTEAFF. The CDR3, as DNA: TGCGCCAGCAGCTTGGATGGCGTGAACACTGAAGCTTTCTTT.

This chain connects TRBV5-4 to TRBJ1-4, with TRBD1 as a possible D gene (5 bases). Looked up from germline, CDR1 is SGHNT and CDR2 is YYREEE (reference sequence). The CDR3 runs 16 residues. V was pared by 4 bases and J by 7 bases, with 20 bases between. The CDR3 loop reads CASSPLIGTGSEKLFF. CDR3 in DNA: TGTGCCAGCAGCCCCCTGATAGGGACGGGTAGTGAAAAACTGTTTTTT. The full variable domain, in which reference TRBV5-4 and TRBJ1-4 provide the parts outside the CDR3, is ETGVTQSPTHLIKTRGQQVTLRCSSQSGHNTVSWYQQALGQGPQFIFQYYREEENGRGNFPPRFSGLQFPNYSSELNVNALELDDSALYLCASSPLIGTGSEKLFFGSGTQLSVL.

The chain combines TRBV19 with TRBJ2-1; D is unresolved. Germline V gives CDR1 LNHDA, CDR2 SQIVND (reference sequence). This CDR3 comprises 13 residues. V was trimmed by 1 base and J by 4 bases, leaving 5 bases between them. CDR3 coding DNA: TGTGCCAGTAGTATAGCACTATACAATGAGCAGTTCTTC. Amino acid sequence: CASSIALYNEQFF.

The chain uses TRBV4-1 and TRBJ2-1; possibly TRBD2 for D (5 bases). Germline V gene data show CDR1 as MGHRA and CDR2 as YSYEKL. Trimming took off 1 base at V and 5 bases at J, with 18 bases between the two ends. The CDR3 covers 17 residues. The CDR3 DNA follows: TGCGCCAGCAGCCAAGCATCGACACGGGGAATGAACAATGAGCAGTTCTTC. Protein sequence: CASSQASTRGMNNEQFF.

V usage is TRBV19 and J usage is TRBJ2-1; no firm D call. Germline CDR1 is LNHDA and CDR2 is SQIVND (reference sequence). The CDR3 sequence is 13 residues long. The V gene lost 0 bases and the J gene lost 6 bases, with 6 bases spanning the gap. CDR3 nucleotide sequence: TGTGCCAGTAGTATAGAATTTCGCAATGAGCAGTTCTTC. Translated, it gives CASSIEFRNEQFF.

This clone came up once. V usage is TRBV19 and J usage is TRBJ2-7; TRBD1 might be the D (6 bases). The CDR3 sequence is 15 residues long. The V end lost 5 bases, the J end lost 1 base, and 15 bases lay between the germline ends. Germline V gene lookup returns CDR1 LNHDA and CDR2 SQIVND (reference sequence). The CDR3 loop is CASSSTEGGSYEQYF. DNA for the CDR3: TGTGCCAGTAGTTCTACCGAAGGGGGATCCTACGAGCAGTACTTC.

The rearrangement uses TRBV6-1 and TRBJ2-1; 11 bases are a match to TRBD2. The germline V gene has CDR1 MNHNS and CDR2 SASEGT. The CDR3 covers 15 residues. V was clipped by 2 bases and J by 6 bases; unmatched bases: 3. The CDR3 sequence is CASSEFSGGANEQFF. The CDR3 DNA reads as TGTGCCAGCAGTGAATTTAGCGGGGGGGCCAATGAGCAGTTCTTC.

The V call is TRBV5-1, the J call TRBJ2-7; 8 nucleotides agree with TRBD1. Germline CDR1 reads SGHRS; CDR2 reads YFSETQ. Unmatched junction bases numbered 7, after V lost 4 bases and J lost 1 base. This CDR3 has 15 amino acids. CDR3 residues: CASSHPDRVSYEQYF. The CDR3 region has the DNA TGCGCCAGCAGCCACCCGGACAGGGTATCCTACGAGCAGTACTTC.

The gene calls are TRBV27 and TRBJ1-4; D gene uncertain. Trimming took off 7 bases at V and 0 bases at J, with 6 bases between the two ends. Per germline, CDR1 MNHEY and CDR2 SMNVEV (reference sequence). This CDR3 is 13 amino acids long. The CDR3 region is CASKAATNEKLFF. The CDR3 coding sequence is TGTGCCAGCAAGGCGGCAACTAATGAAAAACTGTTTTTT.

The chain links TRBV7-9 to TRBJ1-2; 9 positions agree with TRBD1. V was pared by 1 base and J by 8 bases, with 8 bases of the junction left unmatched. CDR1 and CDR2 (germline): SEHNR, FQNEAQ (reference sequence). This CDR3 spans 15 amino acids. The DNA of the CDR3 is TGTGCCAGCAGCTTAGGGGACAGGGTGTTTTGGGGCTACACCTTC. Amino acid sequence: CASSLGDRVFWGYTF. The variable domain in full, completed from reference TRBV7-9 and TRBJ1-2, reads DTGVSQNPRHKITKRGQNVTFRCDPISEHNRLYWYRQTLGQGPEFLTYFQNEAQLEKSRLLSDRFSAERPKGSFSTLEIQRTEQGDSAMYLCASSLGDRVFWGYTFGSGTRLTVV.

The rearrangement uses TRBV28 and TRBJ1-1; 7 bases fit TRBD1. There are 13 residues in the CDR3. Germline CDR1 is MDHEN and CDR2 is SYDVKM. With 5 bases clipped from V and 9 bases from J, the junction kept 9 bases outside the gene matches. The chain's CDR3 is CASSTPGQKQAFF. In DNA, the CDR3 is TGTGCCAGCAGTACGCCGGGACAGAAGCAAGCTTTCTTT. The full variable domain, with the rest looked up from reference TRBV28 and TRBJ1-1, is DVKVTQSSRYLVKRTGEKVFLECVQDMDHENMFWYRQDPGLGLRLIYFSYDVKMKEKGDIPEGYSVSREKKERFSLILESASTNQTSMYLCASSTPGQKQAFFGQGTRLTVV.

The CDR3 region is CASSPSGGKTGANVLTF. The CDR3 DNA follows: TGTGCCAGCAGTCCCTCAGGGGGCAAGACTGGGGCCAACGTCCTGACTTTC. The chain combines TRBV27 with TRBJ2-6; 8 positions match TRBD1. Trimming removed 5 bases from V and 2 bases from J; junction bases left unmatched: 8. This CDR3 comprises 17 residues. The V gene's germline CDR1 is MNHEY and CDR2 SMNVEV (reference sequence).

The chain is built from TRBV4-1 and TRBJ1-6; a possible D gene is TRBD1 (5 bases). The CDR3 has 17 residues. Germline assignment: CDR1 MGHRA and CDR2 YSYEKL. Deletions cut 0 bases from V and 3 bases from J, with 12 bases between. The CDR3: CASSQEGEAYYNSPLHF. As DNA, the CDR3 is TGCGCCAGCAGCCAAGAAGGGGAAGCCTACTATAATTCACCCCTCCACTTT.

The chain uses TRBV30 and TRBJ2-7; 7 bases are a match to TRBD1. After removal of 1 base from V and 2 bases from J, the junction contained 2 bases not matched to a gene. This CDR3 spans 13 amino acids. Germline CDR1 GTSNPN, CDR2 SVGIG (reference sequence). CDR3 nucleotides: TGTGCCTGGAGTGGACAGGGAACCTACGAGCAGTACTTC. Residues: CAWSGQGTYEQYF.

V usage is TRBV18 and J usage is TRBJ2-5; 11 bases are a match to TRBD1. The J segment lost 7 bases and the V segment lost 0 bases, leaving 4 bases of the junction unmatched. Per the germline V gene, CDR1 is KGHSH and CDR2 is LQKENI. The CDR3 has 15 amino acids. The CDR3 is CASSPPGQGVGTQYF. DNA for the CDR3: TGTGCCAGCTCACCACCGGGACAGGGGGTAGGGACCCAGTACTTC.